This T cell receptor (beta chain) was documented in a study of post-analysis software for immune sequencing data. Overall study results and limits: Comparison of patients with controls showed roughly five TRBV segments more frequent in patients, TRBV5-6, TRBV5-1 and TRBV20-1 among them.

The TCR beta cDNA libraries carried unique molecular identifiers. Each CDR3 protein is one row after TCRdb ran MiXCR on the PCR reads. The sample contains roughly 650,000 distinct CDR3 sequences, 59% of which appear only once. As concerns this clonotype: Its antigen is as yet unknown.

CDR3 length equals 15 residues. Between the trimmed V and J ends, which lost 11 bases and 4 bases, there was a span of 23 bases. Specimen: blood. The V call is TRBV12-3 or TRBV12-4, the J call TRBJ1-2; TRBD1 might be the D (5 bases). The sequence came from a girl aged 2 to 9 with multiple sclerosis. The CDR3 loop is CAGLRGRTLFYGYTF. CDR3 nucleotide sequence: TGTGCCGGGTTAAGGGGCAGGACCTTATTCTATGGCTACACCTTC.